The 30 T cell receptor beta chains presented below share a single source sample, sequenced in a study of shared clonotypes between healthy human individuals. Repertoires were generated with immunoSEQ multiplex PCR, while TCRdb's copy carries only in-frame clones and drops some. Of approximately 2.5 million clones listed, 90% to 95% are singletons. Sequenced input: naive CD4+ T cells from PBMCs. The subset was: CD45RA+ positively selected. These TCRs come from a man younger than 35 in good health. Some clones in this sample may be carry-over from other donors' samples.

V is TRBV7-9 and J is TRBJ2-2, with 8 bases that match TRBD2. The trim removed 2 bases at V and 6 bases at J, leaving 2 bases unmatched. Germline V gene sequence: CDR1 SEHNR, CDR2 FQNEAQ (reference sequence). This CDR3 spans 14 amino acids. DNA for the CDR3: TGTGCCAGCAGCTTATCGGGACTAGCCGGGGAGCTGTTTTTT. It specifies CASSLSGLAGELFF.

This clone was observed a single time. The CDR3 spells CASSPRSRDDYNEQFF. CDR3 bases: TGTGCCAGCAGCCCTCGGTCGCGGGACGATTACAATGAGCAGTTCTTC. J is TRBJ2-1 and V is TRBV4-2; weak D call: TRBD2 (6 bases). Germline CDR1 LGHNA, CDR2 YNFKEQ. The CDR3 is 16 amino acids. V was clipped by 4 bases and J by 4 bases, with 17 bases between them.

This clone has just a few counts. The CDR3 DNA follows: TGTGCCAGCAAGAGGGGGGACAATCAGCCCCAGCATTTT. Amino acids: CASKRGDNQPQHF. The chain has TRBV28 and TRBJ1-5, with D possibly matching TRBD1 (6 bases). This CDR3 has 13 amino acids. V gave up 7 bases and J gave up 3 bases, with 10 bases separating them. Germline V CDR1 and CDR2: MDHEN, SYDVKM.

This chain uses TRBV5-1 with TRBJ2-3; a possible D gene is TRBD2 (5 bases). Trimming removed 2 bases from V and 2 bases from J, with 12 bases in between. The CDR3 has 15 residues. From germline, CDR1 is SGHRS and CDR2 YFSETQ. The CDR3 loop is CASSFNEGLTDTQYF. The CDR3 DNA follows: TGCGCCAGCAGCTTTAACGAGGGCCTCACAGATACGCAGTATTTT.

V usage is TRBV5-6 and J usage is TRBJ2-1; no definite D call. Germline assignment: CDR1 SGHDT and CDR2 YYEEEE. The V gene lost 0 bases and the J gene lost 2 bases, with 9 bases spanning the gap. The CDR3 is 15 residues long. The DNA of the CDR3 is TGTGCCAGCAGCTTGGGATGGGCGCCCTACAATGAGCAGTTCTTC. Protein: CASSLGWAPYNEQFF.

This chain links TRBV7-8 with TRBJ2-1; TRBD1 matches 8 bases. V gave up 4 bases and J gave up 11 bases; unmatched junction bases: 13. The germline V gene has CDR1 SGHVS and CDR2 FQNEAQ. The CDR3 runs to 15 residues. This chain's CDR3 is CASSSGQGEEAKQFF. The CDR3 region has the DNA TGTGCCAGCAGCTCAGGACAGGGCGAGGAGGCCAAGCAGTTCTTC.

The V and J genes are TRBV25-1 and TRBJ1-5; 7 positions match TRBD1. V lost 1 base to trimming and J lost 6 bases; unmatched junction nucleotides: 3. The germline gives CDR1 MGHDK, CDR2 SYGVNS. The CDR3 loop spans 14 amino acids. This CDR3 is CASSESGGSQPQHF. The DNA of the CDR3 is TGTGCCAGCAGTGAATCAGGGGGAAGTCAGCCCCAGCATTTT.

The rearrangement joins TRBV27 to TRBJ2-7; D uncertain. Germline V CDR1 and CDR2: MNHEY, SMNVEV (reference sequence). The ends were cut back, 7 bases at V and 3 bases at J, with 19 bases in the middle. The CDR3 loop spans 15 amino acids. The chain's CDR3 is CASTVRAEKLYEQYF. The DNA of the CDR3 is TGTGCCAGCACCGTAAGGGCAGAAAAACTCTACGAGCAGTACTTC.

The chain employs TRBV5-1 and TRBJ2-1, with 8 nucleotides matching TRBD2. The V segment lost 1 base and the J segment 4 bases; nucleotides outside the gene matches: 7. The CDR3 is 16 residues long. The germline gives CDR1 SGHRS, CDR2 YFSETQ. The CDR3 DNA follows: TGCGCCAGCAGCTTGTCGGGTAGCGGGATGTACAATGAGCAGTTCTTC. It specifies CASSLSGSGMYNEQFF. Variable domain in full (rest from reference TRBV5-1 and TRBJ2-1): KAGVTQTPRYLIKTRGQQVTLSCSPISGHRSVSWYQQTPGQGLQFLFEYFSETQRNKGNFPGRFSGRQFSNSRSEMNVSTLELGDSALYLCASSLSGSGMYNEQFFGPGTRLTVL.

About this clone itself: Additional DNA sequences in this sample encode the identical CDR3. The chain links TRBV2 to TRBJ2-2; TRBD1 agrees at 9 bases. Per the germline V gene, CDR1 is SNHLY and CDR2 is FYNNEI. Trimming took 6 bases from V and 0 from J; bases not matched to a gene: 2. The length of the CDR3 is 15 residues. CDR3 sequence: CASSGDRANTGELFF. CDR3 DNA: TGTGCCAGCAGCGGGGACAGGGCGAACACCGGGGAGCTGTTTTTT.

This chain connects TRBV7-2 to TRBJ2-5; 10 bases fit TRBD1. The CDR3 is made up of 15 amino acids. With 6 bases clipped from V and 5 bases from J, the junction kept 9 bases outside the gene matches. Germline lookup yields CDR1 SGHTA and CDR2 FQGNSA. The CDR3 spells CASSRPPGQGETQYF. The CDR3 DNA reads TGTGCCAGCAGTCGACCCCCGGGACAGGGGGAGACCCAGTACTTC. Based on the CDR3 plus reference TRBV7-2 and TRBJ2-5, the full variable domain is GAGVSQSPSNKVTEKGKDVELRCDPISGHTALYWYRQSLGQGLEFLIYFQGNSAPDKSGLPSDRFSAERTGGSVSTLTIQRTQQEDSAVYLCASSRPPGQGETQYFGPGTRLLVL.

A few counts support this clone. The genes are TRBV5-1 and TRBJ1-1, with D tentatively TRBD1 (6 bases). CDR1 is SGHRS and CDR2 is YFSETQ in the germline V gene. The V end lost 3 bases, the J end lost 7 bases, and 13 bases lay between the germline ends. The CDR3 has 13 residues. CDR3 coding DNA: TGCGCCAGCAGCTGGGGGCCTGTTGGTGAAGCTTTCTTT. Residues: CASSWGPVGEAFF.

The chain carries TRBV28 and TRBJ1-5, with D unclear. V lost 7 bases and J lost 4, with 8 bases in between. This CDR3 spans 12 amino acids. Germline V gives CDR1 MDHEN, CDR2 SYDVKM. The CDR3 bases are TGTGCCAGCAATCCCAGAAATCAGCCCCAGCATTTT. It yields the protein CASNPRNQPQHF.

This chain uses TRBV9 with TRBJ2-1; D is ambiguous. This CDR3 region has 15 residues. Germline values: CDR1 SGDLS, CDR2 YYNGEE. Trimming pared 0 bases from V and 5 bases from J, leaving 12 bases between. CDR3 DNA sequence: TGTGCCAGCAGCGTAGAGGGATTAGGCGACAATGAGCAGTTCTTC. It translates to CASSVEGLGDNEQFF.

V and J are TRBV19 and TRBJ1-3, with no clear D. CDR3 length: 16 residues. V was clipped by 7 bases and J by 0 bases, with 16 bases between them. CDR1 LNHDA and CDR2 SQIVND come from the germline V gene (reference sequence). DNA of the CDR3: TGTGCCAGTAATGAACGTCCCGGACTCTCTGGAAACACCATATATTTT. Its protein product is CASNERPGLSGNTIYF.

The CDR3: CAWRLGGETQYF. The DNA for the CDR3 is TGTGCCTGGAGGCTTGGCGGGGAGACCCAGTACTTC. The V call is TRBV30, the J call TRBJ2-5, with D perhaps matching TRBD2 (5 bases). V was cut by 3 bases and J by 5 bases, with 10 bases left in between. CDR3 length: 12 residues. Germline V gene sequence: CDR1 GTSNPN, CDR2 SVGIG (reference sequence).

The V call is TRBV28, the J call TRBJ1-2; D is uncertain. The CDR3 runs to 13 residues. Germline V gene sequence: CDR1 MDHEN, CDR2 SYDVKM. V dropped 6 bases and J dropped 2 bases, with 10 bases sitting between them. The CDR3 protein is CASSMDGNYGYTF. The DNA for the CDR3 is TGTGCCAGCAGCATGGACGGGAACTATGGCTACACCTTC.

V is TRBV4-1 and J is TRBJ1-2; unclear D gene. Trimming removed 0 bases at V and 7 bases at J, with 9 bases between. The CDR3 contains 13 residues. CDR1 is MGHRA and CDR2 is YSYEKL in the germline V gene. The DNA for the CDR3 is TGCGCCAGCAGCCAAGATTCGTACCGTGGCTACACCTTC. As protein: CASSQDSYRGYTF.

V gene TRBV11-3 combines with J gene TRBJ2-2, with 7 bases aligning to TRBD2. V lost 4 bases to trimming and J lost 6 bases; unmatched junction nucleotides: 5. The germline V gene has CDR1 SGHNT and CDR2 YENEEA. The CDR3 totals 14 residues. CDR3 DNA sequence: TGTGCCAGCAGCTCTGGGAGGGAATCCGGGGAGCTGTTTTTT. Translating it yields CASSSGRESGELFF. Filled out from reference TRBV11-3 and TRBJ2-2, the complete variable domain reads EAGVVQSPRYKIIEKKQPVAFWCNPISGHNTLYWYLQNLGQGPELLIRYENEEAVDDSQLPKDRFSAERLKGVDSTLKIQPAELGDSAVYLCASSSGRESGELFFGEGSRLTVL.

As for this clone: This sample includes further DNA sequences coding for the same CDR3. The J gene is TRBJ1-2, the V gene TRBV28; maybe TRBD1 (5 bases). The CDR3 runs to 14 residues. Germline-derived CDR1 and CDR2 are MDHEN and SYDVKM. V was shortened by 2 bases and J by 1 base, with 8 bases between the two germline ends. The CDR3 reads CASSLTGVNYGYTF. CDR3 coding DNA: TGTGCCAGCAGTTTAACAGGAGTTAACTATGGCTACACCTTC.

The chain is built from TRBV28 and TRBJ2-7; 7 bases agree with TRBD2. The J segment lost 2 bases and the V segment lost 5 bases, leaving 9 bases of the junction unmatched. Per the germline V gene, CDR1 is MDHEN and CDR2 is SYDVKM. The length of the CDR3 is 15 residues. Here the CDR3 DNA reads TGTGCCAGCAGTCCCCCGGGGGGAGGACCCTACGAGCAGTACTTC. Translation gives CASSPPGGGPYEQYF.

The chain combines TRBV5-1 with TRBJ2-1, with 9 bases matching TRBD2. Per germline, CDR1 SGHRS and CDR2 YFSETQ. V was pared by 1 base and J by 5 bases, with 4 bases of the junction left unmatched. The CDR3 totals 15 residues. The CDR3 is CASSLRTSADNEQFF. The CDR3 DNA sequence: TGCGCCAGCAGCTTGAGGACTAGCGCTGACAATGAGCAGTTCTTC.

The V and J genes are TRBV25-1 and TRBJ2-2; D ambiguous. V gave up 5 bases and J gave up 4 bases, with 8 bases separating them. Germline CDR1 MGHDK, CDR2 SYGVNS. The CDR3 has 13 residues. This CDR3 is CASSSDTTGELFF. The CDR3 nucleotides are TGTGCCAGCAGTTCAGACACCACCGGGGAGCTGTTTTTT.

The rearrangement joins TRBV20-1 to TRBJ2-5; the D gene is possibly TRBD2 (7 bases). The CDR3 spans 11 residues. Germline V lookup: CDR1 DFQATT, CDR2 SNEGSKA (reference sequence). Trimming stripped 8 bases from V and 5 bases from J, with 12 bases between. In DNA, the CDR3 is TGCAGTCTGAGGGGGGGGGAGACCCAGTACTTC. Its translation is CSLRGGETQYF.

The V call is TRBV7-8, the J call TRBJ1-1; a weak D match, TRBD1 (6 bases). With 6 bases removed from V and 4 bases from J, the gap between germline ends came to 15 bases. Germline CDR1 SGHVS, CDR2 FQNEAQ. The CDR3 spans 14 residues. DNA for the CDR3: TGTGCCAGCAGGACTATAGGGGGGTTCACTGAAGCTTTCTTT. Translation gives CASRTIGGFTEAFF.

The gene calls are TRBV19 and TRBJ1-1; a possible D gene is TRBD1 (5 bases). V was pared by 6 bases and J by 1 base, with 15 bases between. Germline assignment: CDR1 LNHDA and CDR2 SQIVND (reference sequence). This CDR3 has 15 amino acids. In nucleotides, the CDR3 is TGTGCCAGTAGACTTGATCAGGGAGGGAACACTGAAGCTTTCTTT. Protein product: CASRLDQGGNTEAFF. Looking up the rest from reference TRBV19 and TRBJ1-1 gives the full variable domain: DGGITQSPKYLFRKEGQNVTLSCEQNLNHDAMYWYRQDPGQGLRLIYYSQIVNDFQKGDIAEGYSVSREKKESFPLTVTSAQKNPTAFYLCASRLDQGGNTEAFFGQGTRLTVV.

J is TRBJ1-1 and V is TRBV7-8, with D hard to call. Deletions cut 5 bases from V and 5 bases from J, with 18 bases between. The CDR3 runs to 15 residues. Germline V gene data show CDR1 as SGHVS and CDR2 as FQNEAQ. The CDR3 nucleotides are TGTGCCAGCAGCCATAAGGGTTGGGATTGGACTGAAGCTTTCTTT. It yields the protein CASSHKGWDWTEAFF.

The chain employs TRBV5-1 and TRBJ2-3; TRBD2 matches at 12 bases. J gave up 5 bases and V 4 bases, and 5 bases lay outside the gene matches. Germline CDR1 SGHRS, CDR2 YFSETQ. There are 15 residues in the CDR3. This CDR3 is CASSATSGRQDTQYF. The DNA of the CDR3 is TGCGCCAGCAGCGCAACTAGCGGGAGGCAAGATACGCAGTATTTT.

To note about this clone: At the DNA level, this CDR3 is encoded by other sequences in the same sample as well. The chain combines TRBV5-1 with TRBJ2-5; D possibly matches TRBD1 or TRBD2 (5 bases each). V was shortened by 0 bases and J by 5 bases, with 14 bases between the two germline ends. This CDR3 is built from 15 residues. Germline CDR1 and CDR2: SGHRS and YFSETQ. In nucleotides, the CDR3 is TGCGCCAGCAGCTTGGGAACGGGACCCGGGGAGACCCAGTACTTC. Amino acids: CASSLGTGPGETQYF.

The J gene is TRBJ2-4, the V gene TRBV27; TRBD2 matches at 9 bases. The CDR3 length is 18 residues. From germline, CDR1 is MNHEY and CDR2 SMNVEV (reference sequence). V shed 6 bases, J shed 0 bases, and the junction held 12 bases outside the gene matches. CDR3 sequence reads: CASSPGASGALAKNIQYF. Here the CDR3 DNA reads TGTGCCAGCAGCCCTGGGGCTAGCGGGGCCCTAGCCAAAAACATTCAGTACTTC.